Listed below are T cell receptor beta chains from one sample, sequenced in a study of blood T cell repertoires in COVID-19. Only in-frame clones appear in the TCRdb table, and some are missing; sequencing was by immunoSEQ multiplex PCR. The table lists fewer than 350,000 clones, around 85% of them singletons. The material sequenced was peripheral blood. These receptor sequences come from a woman aged 30 to 39 who had recovered from COVID-19. Each CDR3 is given with its conserved first and last residue. The D gene is left open where the match is weak. Only some rows state a clone size, as once, few, many or a class for expanded clones.

>TRBJ2-7|once|TRBD1|TRBV13
CASSPNQGARNEQYF
TGTGCCAGCAGCCCCAATCAGGGGGCGCGGAACGAGCAGTACTTC
>TRBJ2-5|.|TRBD2|TRBV7-2
CASSPARREREWNF
TGTGCCAGCAGCCCCGCCAGGAGAGAGCGGGAGTGGAACTTC
>TRBJ2-7|.|.|TRBV28
CASSLGGARGYEQYF
TGTGCCAGCAGTTTAGGGGGGGCCCGGGGCTACGAGCAGTACTTC
>TRBJ2-3|once|.|TRBV7-2
CASIQVGVPDTDTQYF
TGTGCCAGCATCCAGGTAGGGGTACCTGACACAGATACGCAGTATTTT
>TRBJ2-2|.|TRBD1|TRBV25-1
CASSDPRQGAGGELFF
TGTGCCAGCAGTGACCCGCGACAGGGGGCTGGCGGGGAGCTGTTTTTT
>TRBJ2-3|.|TRBD2|TRBV6-1
CASSEISGSNTQYF
TGTGCCAGCAGTGAAATTAGCGGGAGTAATACGCAGTATTTT
>TRBJ2-5|once|.|TRBV9
CASSDPARGETQYF
TGTGCCAGCAGCGATCCGGCCAGAGGAGAGACCCAGTACTTC
>TRBJ1-2|few|.|TRBV7-8
CASSLGATFYGYTF
TGTGCCAGCAGCTTAGGGGCCACTTTCTATGGCTACACCTTC
>TRBJ2-7|.|.|TRBV12-3/TRBV12-4
CASSFNYEQYF
TGTGCCAGCAGTTTTAACTACGAGCAGTACTTC
>TRBJ2-2|.|.|TRBV24-1
CATSEPRAGELFF
TGTGCCACCAGTGAGCCTAGAGCCGGGGAGCTGTTTTTT
>TRBJ2-1|once|TRBD1|TRBV25-1
CASSPPRTGQAEQFF
TGTGCCAGCAGTCCCCCTAGGACAGGGCAGGCTGAGCAGTTCTTC
>TRBJ1-3|.|TRBD1|TRBV30
CAWSGDSLSSGNTIYF
TGTGCCTGGAGTGGGGACAGCTTAAGCTCTGGAAACACCATATATTTT
>TRBJ2-6|.|.|TRBV6-2/TRBV6-3
CASSYSSGQTYSGANVLTF
TGTGCCAGCAGTTACTCGTCCGGACAGACCTACTCTGGGGCCAACGTCCTGACTTTC
>TRBJ2-7|.|.|TRBV5-5
CASSLYSDYEQYF
TGTGCCAGCAGCTTGTATTCAGATTACGAGCAGTACTTC
>TRBJ1-2|few|TRBD1|TRBV9
CASSARTGGSYGYTF
TGTGCCAGCAGCGCCCGGACAGGGGGCTCCTATGGCTACACCTTC
>TRBJ1-1|.|.|TRBV11-1
CASSLIPGNEAFF
TGTGCCAGCAGCTTAATCCCCGGGAATGAAGCTTTCTTT
>TRBJ1-3|.|.|TRBV4-1
CASSQVQQFSGNTIYF
TGCGCCAGCAGCCAAGTTCAACAGTTCTCTGGAAACACCATATATTTT
>TRBJ2-5|once|.|TRBV20-1
CSAMAGIQYF
TGCAGTGCTATGGCGGGTATCCAGTACTTC
>TRBJ2-1|.|TRBD1|TRBV10-3
CAISESTPGQGSNEQFF
TGTGCCATCAGTGAGTCGACCCCGGGACAGGGGTCCAATGAGCAGTTCTTC
>TRBJ2-5|.|TRBD2|TRBV6-2/TRBV6-3
CASSEVTSGYQETQYF
TGTGCCAGCAGTGAGGTGACTAGCGGGTACCAAGAGACCCAGTACTTC
>TRBJ2-3|.|TRBD2|TRBV4-2
CASSQDSCGAGLNHTDTQYF
TGTGCCAGCAGCCAAGACTCATGTGGAGCGGGGCTTAACCACACAGATACGCAGTATTTT
>TRBJ1-1|.|.|TRBV5-1
CASSLEGAGTEAFF
TGCGCCAGCAGCTTGGAAGGGGCGGGGACTGAAGCTTTCTTT
>TRBJ1-4|.|.|TRBV6-5
CASGLGGLYNEKLFF
TGTGCCAGCGGTCTGGGTGGACTGTATAATGAAAAACTGTTTTTT
>TRBJ2-7|once|TRBD1|TRBV5-6
CASSPRQGLEQYF
TGTGCCAGCAGCCCTCGACAGGGGCTCGAGCAGTACTTC
>TRBJ1-1|.|.|TRBV10-2
CASSLERPGYTEAFF
TGCGCCAGCAGTCTAGAGAGGCCCGGGTACACTGAAGCTTTCTTT
>TRBJ2-5|.|TRBD1|TRBV5-6
CASSPDRIETQYF
TGTGCCAGCAGCCCGGACAGGATAGAGACCCAGTACTTC
>TRBJ2-3|.|.|TRBV7-3
CASSLRGTTDTQYF
TGTGCCAGCAGCTTACGCGGGACCACAGATACGCAGTATTTT
>TRBJ2-5|.|.|TRBV7-6
CASSYPDRPKETQYF
TGTGCCAGCAGCTACCCGGACAGACCGAAAGAGACCCAGTACTTC
>TRBJ2-7|.|TRBD1|TRBV5-1
CASSSGGSGTGEPYEQYF
TGCGCCAGCAGCTCGGGGGGTTCCGGGACAGGGGAACCCTACGAGCAGTACTTC
>TRBJ1-1|.|.|TRBV19
CASSIDPRGANTEAFF
TGTGCCAGTAGTATAGACCCCCGGGGGGCGAACACTGAAGCTTTCTTT
>TRBJ2-7|once|.|TRBV19
CASSVKSPHEQYF
TGTGCCAGTTCAGTTAAAAGTCCCCACGAGCAGTACTTC
>TRBJ2-7|.|.|TRBV5-1
CASSLAAGNPRYEQYF
TGCGCCAGCAGCTTGGCTGCAGGGAATCCCCGCTACGAGCAGTACTTC
>TRBJ2-7|.|.|TRBV3-1/TRBV3-2
CASSQGPYRVSGYEQYF
TGTGCCAGCAGCCAAGGACCGTACAGGGTCAGTGGCTACGAGCAGTACTTC
>TRBJ1-2|.|TRBD1|TRBV10-1
CASSPGQGNYGYTF
TGCGCCAGCAGTCCAGGACAGGGAAACTATGGCTACACCTTC
>TRBJ2-3|.|.|TRBV6-4
CASSDPPGWADTQYF
TGTGCCAGCAGTGACCCCCCGGGATGGGCAGATACGCAGTATTTT
>TRBJ2-7|.|.|TRBV27
CASSLSMTSSSYEQYF
TGTGCCAGCAGTTTATCCATGACTAGTAGCTCCTACGAGCAGTACTTC
>TRBJ2-2|.|.|TRBV11-2
CASSYTGFPGELFF
TGTGCCAGCAGCTACACAGGGTTTCCCGGGGAGCTGTTTTTT
>TRBJ2-3|.|TRBD2|TRBV6-5
CASSLAGETDTQYF
TGTGCCAGCAGCCTAGCGGGGGAAACAGATACGCAGTATTTT
>TRBJ1-4|.|TRBD1|TRBV4-1
CASRDRSNKGEKLFF
TGCGCCAGCAGGGACAGGTCAAATAAGGGGGAAAAACTGTTTTTT
>TRBJ2-7|once|TRBD1|TRBV5-6
CASSPGQVGYEQYF
TGTGCCAGCAGCCCCGGACAGGTGGGATACGAGCAGTACTTC
>TRBJ1-2|.|.|TRBV29-1
CSALDRINGYTF
TGCAGCGCCTTAGACAGGATCAATGGCTACACCTTC
>TRBJ1-5|.|.|TRBV19
CASRGGGISNQPQHF
TGTGCCAGTAGGGGCGGGGGTATCAGCAATCAGCCCCAGCATTTT
>TRBJ2-5|.|TRBD2|TRBV10-3
CAISETTSGGQETQYF
TGTGCCATCAGTGAGACAACTAGCGGGGGCCAAGAGACCCAGTACTTC
>TRBJ2-5|.|.|TRBV11-1
CASSLTGIQETQYF
TGTGCCAGCAGCTTAACGGGAATCCAAGAGACCCAGTACTTC
>TRBJ1-1|.|TRBD1|TRBV7-2
CASSYRQGGLSGTEAFF
TGTGCCAGCAGCTATAGACAGGGGGGTTTGTCCGGAACTGAAGCTTTCTTT